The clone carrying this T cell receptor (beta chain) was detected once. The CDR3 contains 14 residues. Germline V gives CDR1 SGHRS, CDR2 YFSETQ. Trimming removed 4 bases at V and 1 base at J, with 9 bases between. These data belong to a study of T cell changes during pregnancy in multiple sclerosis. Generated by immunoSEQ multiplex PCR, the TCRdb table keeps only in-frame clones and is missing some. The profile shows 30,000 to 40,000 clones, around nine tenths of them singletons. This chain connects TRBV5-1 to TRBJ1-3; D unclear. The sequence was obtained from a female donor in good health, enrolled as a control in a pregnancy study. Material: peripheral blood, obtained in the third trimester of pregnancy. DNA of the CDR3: TGCGCCAGCAGCCCGAGGGTTTCTGGAAACACCATATATTTT. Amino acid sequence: CASSPRVSGNTIYF. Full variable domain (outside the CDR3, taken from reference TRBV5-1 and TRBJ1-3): KAGVTQTPRYLIKTRGQQVTLSCSPISGHRSVSWYQQTPGQGLQFLFEYFSETQRNKGNFPGRFSGRQFSNSRSEMNVSTLELGDSALYLCASSPRVSGNTIYFGEGSWLTVV.